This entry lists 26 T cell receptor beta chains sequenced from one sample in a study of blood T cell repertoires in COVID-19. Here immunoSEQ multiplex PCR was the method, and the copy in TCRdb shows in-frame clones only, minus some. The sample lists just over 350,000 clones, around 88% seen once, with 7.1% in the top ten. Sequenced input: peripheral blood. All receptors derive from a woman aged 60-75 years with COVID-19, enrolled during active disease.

In DNA, the CDR3 is TGTGCCAGCAGTTTCGGACAGGGACATCAGCCCCAGCATTTT. Its translation is CASSFGQGHQPQHF. The chain is built from TRBV2 and TRBJ1-5; TRBD1 aligns across 8 bases. From germline, CDR1 is SNHLY and CDR2 FYNNEI. With V trimmed by 5 bases and J by 5 bases, 5 bases remained unmatched. The CDR3 loop spans 14 amino acids. Full variable domain (remainder filled in from reference TRBV2 and TRBJ1-5): EPEVTQTPSHQVTQMGQEVILRCVPISNHLYFYWYRQILGQKVEFLVSFYNNEISEKSEIFDDQFSVERPDGSNFTLKIRSTKLEDSAMYFCASSFGQGHQPQHFGDGTRLSIL.

For the CDR3, the DNA is TGTGCCAGAAGCTTGAACGGGGGGGAAGGAGAGACCCAGTACTTC. Translated, it gives CARSLNGGEGETQYF. V usage is TRBV5-3 and J usage is TRBJ2-5, with 8 bases fitting TRBD2. TRBV5-3 is labeled an ORF, and its function is uncertain. Losses at the gene ends were 1 base for V and 4 bases for J; bases not matched to a gene: 6. This CDR3 spans 15 amino acids.

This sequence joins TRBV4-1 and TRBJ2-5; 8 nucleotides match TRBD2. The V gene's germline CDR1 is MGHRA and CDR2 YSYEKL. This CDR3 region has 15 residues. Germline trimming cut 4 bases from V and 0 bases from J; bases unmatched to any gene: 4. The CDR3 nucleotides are TGCGCCAGCAGCCGGGGCGGGGGGAACCAAGAGACCCAGTACTTC. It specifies CASSRGGGNQETQYF.

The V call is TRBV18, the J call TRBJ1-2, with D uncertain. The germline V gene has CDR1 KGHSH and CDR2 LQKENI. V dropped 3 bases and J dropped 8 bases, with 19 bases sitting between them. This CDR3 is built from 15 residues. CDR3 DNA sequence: TGTGCCAGCTCACCCGATACCCAAGATTCGGGGGGCTACACCTTC. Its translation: CASSPDTQDSGGYTF.

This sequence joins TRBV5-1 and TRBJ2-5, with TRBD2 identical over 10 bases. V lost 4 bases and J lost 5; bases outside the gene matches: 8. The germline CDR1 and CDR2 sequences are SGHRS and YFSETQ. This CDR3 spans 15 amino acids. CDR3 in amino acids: CASSPWTSGGETQYF. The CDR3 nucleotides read TGCGCCAGCAGCCCATGGACTAGCGGTGGGGAGACCCAGTACTTC.

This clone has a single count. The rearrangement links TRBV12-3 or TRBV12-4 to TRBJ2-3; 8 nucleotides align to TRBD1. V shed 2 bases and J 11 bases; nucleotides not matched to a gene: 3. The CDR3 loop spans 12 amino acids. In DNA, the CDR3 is TGTGCCAGCAGTTTACCGGGACAGGAGCAGTATTTT. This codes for CASSLPGQEQYF.

The CDR3 DNA is TGTGCCAGCAGCTGGACAGGGAGTACGGGCTACACCTTC. This gives the protein CASSWTGSTGYTF. This chain uses TRBV6-2 or TRBV6-3 with TRBJ1-2; 8 bases are a match to TRBD1. Per the germline V gene, CDR1 is MNHEY and CDR2 is SVGEGT. The trim removed 6 bases at V and 8 bases at J, leaving 8 bases unmatched. The CDR3 covers 13 residues.

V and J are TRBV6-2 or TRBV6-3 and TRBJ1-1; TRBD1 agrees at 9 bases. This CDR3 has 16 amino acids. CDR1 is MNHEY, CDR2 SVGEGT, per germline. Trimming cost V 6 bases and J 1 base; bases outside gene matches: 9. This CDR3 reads CASSTYRGPENTEAFF. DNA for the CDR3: TGTGCCAGCAGCACGTACAGGGGGCCGGAGAACACTGAAGCTTTCTTT.

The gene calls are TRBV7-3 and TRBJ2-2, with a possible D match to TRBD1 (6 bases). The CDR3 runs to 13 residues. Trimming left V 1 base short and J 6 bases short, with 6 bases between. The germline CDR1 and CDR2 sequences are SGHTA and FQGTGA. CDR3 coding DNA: TGTGCCAGCAGCTTAAGGGGGCCCGGGGAGCTGTTTTTT. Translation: CASSLRGPGELFF.

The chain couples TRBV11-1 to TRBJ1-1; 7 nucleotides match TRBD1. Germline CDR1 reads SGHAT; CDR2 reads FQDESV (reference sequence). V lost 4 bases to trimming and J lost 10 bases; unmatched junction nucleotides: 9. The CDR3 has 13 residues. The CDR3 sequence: CASSSSTGWGAFF. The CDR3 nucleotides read TGTGCCAGCAGCTCTTCGACAGGGTGGGGAGCTTTCTTT.

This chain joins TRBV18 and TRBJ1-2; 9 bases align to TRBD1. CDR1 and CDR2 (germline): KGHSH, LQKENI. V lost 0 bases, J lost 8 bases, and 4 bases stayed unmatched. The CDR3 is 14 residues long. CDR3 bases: TGTGCCAGCTCACCACCAGGGACAGGGTTGGGCTACACCTTC. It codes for CASSPPGTGLGYTF. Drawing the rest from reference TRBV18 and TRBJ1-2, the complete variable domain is NAGVMQNPRHLVRRRGQEARLRCSPMKGHSHVYWYRQLPEEGLKFMVYLQKENIIDESGMPKERFSAEFPKEGPSILRIQQVVRGDSAAYFCASSPPGTGLGYTFGSGTRLTVV.

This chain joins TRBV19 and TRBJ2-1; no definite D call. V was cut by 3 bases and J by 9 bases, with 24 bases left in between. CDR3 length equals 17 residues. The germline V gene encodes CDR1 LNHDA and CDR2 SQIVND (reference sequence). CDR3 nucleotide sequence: TGTGCCAGTAGTATCGGGTATAGGCGCAGTTTGCGAGTTGAGCAGTTCTTC. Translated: CASSIGYRRSLRVEQFF.

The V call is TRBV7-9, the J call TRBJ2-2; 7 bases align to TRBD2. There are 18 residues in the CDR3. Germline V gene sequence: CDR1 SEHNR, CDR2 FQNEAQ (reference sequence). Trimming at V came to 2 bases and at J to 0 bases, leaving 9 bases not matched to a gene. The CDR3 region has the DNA TGTGCCAGCAGCTTAATCGGTGGAGCGGGGCCGAACACCGGGGAGCTGTTTTTT. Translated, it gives CASSLIGGAGPNTGELFF.

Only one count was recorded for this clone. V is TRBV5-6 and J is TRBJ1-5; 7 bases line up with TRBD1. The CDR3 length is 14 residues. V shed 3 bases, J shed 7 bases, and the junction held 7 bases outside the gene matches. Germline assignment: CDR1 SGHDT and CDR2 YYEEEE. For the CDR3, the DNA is TGTGCCAGCAGCTACGGGACAGCCACCCAGCCCCAGCATTTT. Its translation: CASSYGTATQPQHF.

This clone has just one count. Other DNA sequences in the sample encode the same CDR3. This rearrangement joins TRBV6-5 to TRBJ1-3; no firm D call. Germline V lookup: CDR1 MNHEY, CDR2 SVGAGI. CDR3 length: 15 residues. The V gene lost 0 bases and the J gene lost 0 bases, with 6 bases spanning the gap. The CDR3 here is CASSYSTGSGNTIYF. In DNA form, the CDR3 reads TGTGCCAGCAGTTACTCGACGGGCTCTGGAAACACCATATATTTT.

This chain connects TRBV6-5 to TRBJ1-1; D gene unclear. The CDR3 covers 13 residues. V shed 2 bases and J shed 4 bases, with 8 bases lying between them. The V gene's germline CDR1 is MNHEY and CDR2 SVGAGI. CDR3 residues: CASSYREGTEAFF. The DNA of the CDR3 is TGTGCCAGCAGTTACAGGGAGGGCACTGAAGCTTTCTTT.

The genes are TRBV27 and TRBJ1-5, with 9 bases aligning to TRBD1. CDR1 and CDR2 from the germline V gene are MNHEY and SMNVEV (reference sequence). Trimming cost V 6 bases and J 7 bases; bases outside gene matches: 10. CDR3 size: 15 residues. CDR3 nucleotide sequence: TGTGCCAGCAGGCCAACCGGGACAGGGAGGCAGCCCCAGCATTTT. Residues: CASRPTGTGRQPQHF.

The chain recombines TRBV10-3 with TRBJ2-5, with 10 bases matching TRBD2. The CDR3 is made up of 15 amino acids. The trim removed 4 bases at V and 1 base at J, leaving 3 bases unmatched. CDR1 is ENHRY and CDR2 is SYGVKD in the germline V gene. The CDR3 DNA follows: TGTGCCATCAGTGTAACTAGCGGGGTCCAAGAGACCCAGTACTTC. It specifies CAISVTSGVQETQYF.

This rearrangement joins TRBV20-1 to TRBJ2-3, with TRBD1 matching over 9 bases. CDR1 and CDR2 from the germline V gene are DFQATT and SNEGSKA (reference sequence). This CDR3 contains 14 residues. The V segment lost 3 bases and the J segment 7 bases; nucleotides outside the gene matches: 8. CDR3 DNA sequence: TGCAGTGCTAGTAGGGGGACAGGGCAAAATACGCAGTATTTT. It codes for CSASRGTGQNTQYF.

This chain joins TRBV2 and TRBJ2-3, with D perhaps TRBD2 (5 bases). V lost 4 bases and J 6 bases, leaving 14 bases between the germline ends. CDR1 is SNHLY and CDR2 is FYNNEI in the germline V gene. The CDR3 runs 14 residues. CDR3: CASSVSLVGDTQYF. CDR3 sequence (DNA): TGTGCCAGCAGTGTCTCACTAGTCGGTGATACGCAGTATTTT.

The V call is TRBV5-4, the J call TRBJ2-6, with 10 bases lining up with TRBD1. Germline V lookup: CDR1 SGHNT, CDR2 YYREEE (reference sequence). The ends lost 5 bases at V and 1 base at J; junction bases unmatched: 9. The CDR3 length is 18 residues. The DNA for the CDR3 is TGTGCCAGCAGGCCCCGCCCGGGACAGGGGTCTGGGGCCAACGTCCTGACTTTC. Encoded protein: CASRPRPGQGSGANVLTF.

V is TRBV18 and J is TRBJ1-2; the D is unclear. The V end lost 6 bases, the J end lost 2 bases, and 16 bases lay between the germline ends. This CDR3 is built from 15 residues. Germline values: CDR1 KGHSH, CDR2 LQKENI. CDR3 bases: TGTGCCAGCTCGGGAGGCGTCGCCAACAACTATGGCTACACCTTC. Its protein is CASSGGVANNYGYTF.

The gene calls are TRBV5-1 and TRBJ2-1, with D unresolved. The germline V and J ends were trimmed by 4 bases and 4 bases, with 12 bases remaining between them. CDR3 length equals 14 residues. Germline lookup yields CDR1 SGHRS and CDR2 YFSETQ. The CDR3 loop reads CASSVSGSYNEQFF. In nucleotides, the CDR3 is TGCGCCAGCAGCGTTTCCGGGTCTTACAATGAGCAGTTCTTC.

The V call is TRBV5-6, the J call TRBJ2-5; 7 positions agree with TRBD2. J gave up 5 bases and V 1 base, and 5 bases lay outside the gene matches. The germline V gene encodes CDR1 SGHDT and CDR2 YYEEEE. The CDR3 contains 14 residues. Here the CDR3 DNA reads TGTGCCAGCAGCTTGATCGGGGGAGGGGAGACCCAGTACTTC. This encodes CASSLIGGGETQYF.

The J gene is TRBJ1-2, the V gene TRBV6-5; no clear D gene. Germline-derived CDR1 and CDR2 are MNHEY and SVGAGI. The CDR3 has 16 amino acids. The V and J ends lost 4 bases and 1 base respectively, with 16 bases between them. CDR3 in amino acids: CASSFWREGDNYGYTF. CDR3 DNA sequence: TGTGCCAGCAGTTTCTGGAGAGAGGGCGATAACTATGGCTACACCTTC.

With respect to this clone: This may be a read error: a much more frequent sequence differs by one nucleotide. The DNA of the CDR3 is TGTGCCAGCAGCTCAGGACAGGACTATGGCTACACCTTC. Amino acid sequence: CASSSGQDYGYTF. The genes are TRBV7-8 and TRBJ1-2, with 7 bases that match TRBD1. The CDR3 is made up of 13 amino acids. Germline assignment: CDR1 SGHVS and CDR2 FQNEAQ. After removal of 4 bases from V and 3 bases from J, the junction contained 2 bases not matched to a gene.